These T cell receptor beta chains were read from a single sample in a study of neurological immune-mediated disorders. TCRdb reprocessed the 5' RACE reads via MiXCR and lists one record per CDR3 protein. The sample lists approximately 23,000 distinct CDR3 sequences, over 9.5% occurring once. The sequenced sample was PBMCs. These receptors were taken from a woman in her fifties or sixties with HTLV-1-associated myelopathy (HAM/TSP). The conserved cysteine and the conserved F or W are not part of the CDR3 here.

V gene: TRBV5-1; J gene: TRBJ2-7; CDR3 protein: ASSLGPLAAQGY
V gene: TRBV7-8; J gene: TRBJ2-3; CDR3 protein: ASSPPREDTQY
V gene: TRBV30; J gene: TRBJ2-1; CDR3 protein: AWSPNWRGDNEQF
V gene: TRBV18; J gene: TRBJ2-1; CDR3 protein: ASSPGTGDNEQF
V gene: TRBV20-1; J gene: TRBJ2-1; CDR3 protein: SARGPSGGANEQF
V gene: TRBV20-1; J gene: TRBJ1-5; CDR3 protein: RSQTGLISQPQH
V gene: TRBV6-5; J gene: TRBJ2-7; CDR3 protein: ASSYSRSYEQY
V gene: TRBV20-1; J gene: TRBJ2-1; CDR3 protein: SASRRDRGEDEQF
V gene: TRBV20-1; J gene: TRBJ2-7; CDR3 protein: SASGGGQGFLEQY
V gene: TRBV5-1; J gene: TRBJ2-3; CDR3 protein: ASSLVLTSTDTQY
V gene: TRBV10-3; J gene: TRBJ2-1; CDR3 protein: ATTSGTDTIGQF